This entry concerns a single TCR beta chain. The data are from a study of blood T cell repertoires in COVID-19. Up to 2 weeks before entering the study, exposed participants had met a COVID-19 case. The germline V gene encodes CDR1 SGHRS and CDR2 YFSETQ. The CDR3 spans 15 residues. Between the trimmed V and J ends, which lost 5 bases and 0 bases, there was a span of 11 bases. Here immunoSEQ multiplex PCR was the method, and the copy in TCRdb shows in-frame clones only, minus some. The data hold a few hundred thousand clones, with 90% observed a single time. The rearrangement links TRBV5-1 to TRBJ2-2; D is perhaps TRBD1 (6 bases). The TCR sequence derives from a man in his thirties or forties who had been exposed to COVID-19. Input material: PBMCs or T cells enriched from blood (not recorded which). The CDR3 loop reads CASSPGQPNTGELFF. The CDR3 DNA sequence: TGCGCCAGCAGTCCCGGACAGCCGAACACCGGGGAGCTGTTTTTT. Full variable domain (remainder filled in from reference TRBV5-1 and TRBJ2-2): KAGVTQTPRYLIKTRGQQVTLSCSPISGHRSVSWYQQTPGQGLQFLFEYFSETQRNKGNFPGRFSGRQFSNSRSEMNVSTLELGDSALYLCASSPGQPNTGELFFGEGSRLTVL.